The present T cell receptor (beta chain) was sequenced within a study of T cell repertoires in cytomegalovirus infection. Study summary: HLA-B-restricted CMV epitopes that are well studied, plus recently identified HLA-C-restricted ones, were used by the study. It can be stated that public TCR beta signatures indicated CMV infection as well as a matching HLA type. The study, taken as a whole, reports: Dominating the ex vivo response were HLA-C-restricted CMV-specific TCR beta clonotypes.

Notes on this clonotype: What it binds is not known.

The CDR3 is made up of 14 amino acids. The V gene lost 4 bases and the J gene lost 5 bases, with 12 bases spanning the gap. One entry per CDR3 protein results from TCRdb running MiXCR on the reads. Among more than 110,000 distinct CDR3 sequences listed, over 30% were seen once. The sample was CD8+ T cells from cultured PBMCs, taken from culture after CMV antigen stimulation. The J gene is TRBJ1-5, the V gene TRBV12-3 or TRBV12-4; D perhaps matches TRBD1 (5 bases). The TCR originated in a human donor in good health (CMV status not recorded). Some clones in this sample may be carry-over from other donors' samples. The CDR3 region is CASSSTAGDQPQHF. The CDR3 nucleotides read TGTGCCAGCAGTTCAACGGCGGGGGATCAGCCCCAGCATTTT.